This entry is about one T cell receptor (beta chain). Antigen unknown. This sample is part of a study of T cell responses to AZD1222 COVID-19 vaccine. Study-level results: There were mostly white British donors and more females than males, and clonal diversity was possibly underestimated. Repertoires were sampled only after the peak T cell response. Unmutated variant regions are reportedly the target of nearly half of TCRs that are spike-specific.

The CDR3 totals 15 residues. The germline V gene encodes CDR1 KGHSH and CDR2 LQKENI. Deletions cut 5 bases from V and 7 bases from J, with 20 bases between. This table comes from immunoSEQ multiplex PCR, and its TCRdb copy is limited to in-frame clones, with some not included. The profile shows 120,000 to 150,000 clones, around 83% of them singletons. The sequence was collected from an adult who received the AZD1222 COVID-19 vaccine. This material consisted of peripheral blood, taken 28 days after the second AZD1222 dose. The rearrangement links TRBV18 to TRBJ1-2; D is undetermined. Here the CDR3 DNA reads TGTGCCAGCTCAACCCTGGACGGACGGCAAGTTGGCTACACCTTC. It is translated as CASSTLDGRQVGYTF.